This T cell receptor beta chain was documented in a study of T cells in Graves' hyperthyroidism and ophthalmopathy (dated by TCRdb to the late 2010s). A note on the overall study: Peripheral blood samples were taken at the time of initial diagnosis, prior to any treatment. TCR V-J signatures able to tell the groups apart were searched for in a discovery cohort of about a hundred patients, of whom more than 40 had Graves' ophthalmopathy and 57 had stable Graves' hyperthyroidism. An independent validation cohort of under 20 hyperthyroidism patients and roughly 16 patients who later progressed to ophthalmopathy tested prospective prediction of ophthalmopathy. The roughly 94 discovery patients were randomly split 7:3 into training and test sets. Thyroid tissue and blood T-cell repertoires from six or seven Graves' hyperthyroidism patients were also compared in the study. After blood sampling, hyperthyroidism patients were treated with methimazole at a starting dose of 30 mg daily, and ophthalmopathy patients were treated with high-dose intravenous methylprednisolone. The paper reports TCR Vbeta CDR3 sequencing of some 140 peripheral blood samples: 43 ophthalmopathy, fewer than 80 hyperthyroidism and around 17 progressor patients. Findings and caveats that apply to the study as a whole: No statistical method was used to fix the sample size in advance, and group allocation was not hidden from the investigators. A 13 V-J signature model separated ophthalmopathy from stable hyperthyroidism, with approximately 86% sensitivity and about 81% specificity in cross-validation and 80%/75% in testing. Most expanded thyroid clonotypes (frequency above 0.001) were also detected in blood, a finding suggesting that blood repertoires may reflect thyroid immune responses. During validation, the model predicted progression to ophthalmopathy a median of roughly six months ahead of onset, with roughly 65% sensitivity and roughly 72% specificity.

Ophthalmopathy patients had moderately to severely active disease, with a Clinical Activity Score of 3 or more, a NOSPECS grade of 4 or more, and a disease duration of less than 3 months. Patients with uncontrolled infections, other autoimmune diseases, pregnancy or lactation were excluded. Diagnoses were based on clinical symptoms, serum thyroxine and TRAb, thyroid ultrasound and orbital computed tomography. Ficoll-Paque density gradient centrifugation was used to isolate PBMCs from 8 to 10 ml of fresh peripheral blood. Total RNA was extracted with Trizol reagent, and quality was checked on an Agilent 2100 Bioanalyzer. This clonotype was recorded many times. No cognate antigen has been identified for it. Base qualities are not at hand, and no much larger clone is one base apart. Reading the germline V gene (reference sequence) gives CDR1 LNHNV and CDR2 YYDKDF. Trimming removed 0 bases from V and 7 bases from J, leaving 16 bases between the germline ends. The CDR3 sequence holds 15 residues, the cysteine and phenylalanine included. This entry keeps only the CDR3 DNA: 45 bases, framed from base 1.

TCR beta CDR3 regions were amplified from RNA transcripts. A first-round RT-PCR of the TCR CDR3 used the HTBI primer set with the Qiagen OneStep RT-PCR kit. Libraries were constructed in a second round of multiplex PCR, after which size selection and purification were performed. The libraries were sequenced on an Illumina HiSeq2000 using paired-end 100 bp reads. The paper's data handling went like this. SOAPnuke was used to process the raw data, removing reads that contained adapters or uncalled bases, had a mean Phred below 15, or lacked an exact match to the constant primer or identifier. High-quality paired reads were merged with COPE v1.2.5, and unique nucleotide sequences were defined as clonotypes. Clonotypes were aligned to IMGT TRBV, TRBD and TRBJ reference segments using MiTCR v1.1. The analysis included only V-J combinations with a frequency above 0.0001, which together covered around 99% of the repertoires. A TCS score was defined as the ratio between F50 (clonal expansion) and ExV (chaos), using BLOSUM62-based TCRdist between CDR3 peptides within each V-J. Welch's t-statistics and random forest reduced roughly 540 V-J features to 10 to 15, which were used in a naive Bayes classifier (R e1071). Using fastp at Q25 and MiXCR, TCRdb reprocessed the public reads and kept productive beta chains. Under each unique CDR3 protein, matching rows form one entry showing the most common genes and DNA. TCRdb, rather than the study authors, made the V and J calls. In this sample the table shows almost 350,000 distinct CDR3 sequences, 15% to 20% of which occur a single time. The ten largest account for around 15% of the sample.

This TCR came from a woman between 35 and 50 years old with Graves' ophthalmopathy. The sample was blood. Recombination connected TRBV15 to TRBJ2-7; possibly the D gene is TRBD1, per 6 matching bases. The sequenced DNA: TGTGCCACCAGCAGAGATGGGGGCATCCCTTATGAGCAGTACTTC. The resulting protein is CATSRDGGIPYEQYF.